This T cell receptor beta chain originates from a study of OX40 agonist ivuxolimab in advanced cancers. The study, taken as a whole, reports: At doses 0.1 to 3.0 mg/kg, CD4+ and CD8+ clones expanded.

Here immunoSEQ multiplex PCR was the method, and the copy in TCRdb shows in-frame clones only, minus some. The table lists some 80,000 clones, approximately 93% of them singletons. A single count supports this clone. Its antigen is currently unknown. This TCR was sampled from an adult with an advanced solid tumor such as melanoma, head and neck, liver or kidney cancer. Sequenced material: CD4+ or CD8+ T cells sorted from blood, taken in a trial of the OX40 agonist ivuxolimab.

CDR3 in DNA: TGTGCTAGTGGTTTGGTACTAACACTGCTCAGTGTGGATAACACCATATATTTT. It encodes CASGLVLTLLSVDNTIYF. V is TRBV12-5 and J is TRBJ1-3; D not certain. CDR1 is LGHNT and CDR2 is FRNRAP in the germline V gene. Deletions cut 0 bases from V and 7 bases from J, with 22 bases between. The CDR3 contains 18 residues.